This T cell receptor (beta chain) was found in a study of beta chain features in type 1 diabetes. Broader study findings: Moderate yet significant TCRB CDR3 shortening was seen in Type 1 diabetes patients in all four CD4+ subsets.

Points on this clone: No antigen is known for it.

Since all of the isolated RNA was reverse transcribed, expressed TCRB transcripts were what got sequenced. The assay was immunoSEQ multiplex PCR, and TCRdb's table has in-frame clones only and misses some. The repertoire consists of some 640,000 clones, with more than 12% occurring once and the leading ten covering 0.03% to 0.04%. The sequenced material came from naive CD4+ T cells from blood. The TCR comes from a man aged 18 to 30 with type 1 diabetes.

DNA of the CDR3: TGTGCCAGCAGCCTTAATTCAGGGGGCGAGCAGTACTTC. Translated: CASSLNSGGEQYF. This chain links TRBV7-9 with TRBJ2-7; 7 bases line up with TRBD1. The ends lost 5 bases at V and 6 bases at J; junction bases unmatched: 7. Germline-derived CDR1 and CDR2 are SEHNR and FQNEAQ (reference sequence). CDR3 length: 13 residues.